Many counts were recorded for the clone carrying this T cell receptor beta chain. Its antigen remains unknown. The data belong to a study of regulatory T cells in long-lasting Graves disease. Study details: Those Graves' patients who were newly diagnosed had been on antithyroid drugs under 3 months.

Noted time point: newly diagnosed GD, antithyroid drugs for less than 3 months. Construction of the TCR library relied on RNA isolated from PBMCs. Trimming pared 7 bases from V and 1 base from J, leaving 16 bases between. Germline CDR1 and CDR2: LNHDA and SQIVND (reference sequence). The CDR3 runs to 15 residues. iRepertoire HTBI primers and Arm-PCR of CDR3 regions built TCR beta libraries. TCRdb re-analysed the multiplex PCR reads in MiXCR, keeping a single row per CDR3 protein. Seen here are under 300,000 distinct CDR3 sequences, around 21% observed once, and the top ten hold about 15%. Regarding the study as a whole: The persistent group shared about 2,600 public clonotypes, more than the approximately 1,000 shared by new patients. With a small sample size, accuracy may have been reduced. The study found TRBV28, TRBJ1-2 and TRBJ2-5 favored in persistent disease.

V gene TRBV19 combines with J gene TRBJ1-1; D is unclear. The receptor's source is a female donor with Graves disease. Sequences were derived from peripheral blood mononuclear cells (PBMCs), sampled at new diagnosis, from a patient treated with antithyroid drugs. CDR3: CASTSIPAGNTEAFF. The CDR3 nucleotides read TGTGCCAGTACCAGTATACCCGCAGGGAACACTGAAGCTTTCTTT.